This T cell receptor (beta chain) stems from a study of shared clonotypes between healthy human individuals. The overall study: The donors, a couple of women and three men, were aged 18 to 49. Researchers assigned three CD4 naive, three CD4 memory, two CD8 naive and one CD8 memory plate to each donor.

Study results and caveats: Sharing across four donors was seen in around 5% of naive CD4 clonotypes. How much donors shared clonotypes was expected to be affected by sequencing depth.

CD8 cells classed as naive were CD45RO-negative and positively selected for CCR7, excluding terminally differentiated effector memory CD45RA+ cells. Turning to this clone: Its antigen is unidentified.

Data came from immunoSEQ multiplex PCR; TCRdb stores just in-frame clones and leaves some out. The profile covers around 580,000 clones, with 95% to 98% appearing a single time and more than 0.3% taken by the ten largest. Sequenced sample: naive CD8+ T cells sorted from blood. The sequence was collected from a man aged 25-40 years in good health.

CDR3 residues: CASSEPSGATSSYEQFF. The CDR3 region has the DNA TGTGCCAGCAGCGAACCTTCGGGCGCAACTAGCTCGTATGAGCAGTTCTTC. The J gene is TRBJ2-1, the V gene TRBV9; D possibly corresponds to TRBD2 (6 bases). V gave up 3 bases and J gave up 8 bases, with 24 bases separating them. The CDR3 loop spans 17 amino acids. Germline V gives CDR1 SGDLS, CDR2 YYNGEE.